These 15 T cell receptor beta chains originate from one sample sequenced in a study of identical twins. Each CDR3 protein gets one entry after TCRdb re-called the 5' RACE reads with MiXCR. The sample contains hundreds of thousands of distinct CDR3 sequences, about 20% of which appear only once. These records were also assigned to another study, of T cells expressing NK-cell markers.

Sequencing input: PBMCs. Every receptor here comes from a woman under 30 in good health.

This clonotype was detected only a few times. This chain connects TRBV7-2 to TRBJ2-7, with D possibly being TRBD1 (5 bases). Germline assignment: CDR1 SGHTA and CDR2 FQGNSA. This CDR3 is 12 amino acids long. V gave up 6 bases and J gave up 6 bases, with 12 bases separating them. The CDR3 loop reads CASSFRVGEQYF. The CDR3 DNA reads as TGTGCCAGCAGTTTCAGGGTAGGCGAGCAGTACTTC.

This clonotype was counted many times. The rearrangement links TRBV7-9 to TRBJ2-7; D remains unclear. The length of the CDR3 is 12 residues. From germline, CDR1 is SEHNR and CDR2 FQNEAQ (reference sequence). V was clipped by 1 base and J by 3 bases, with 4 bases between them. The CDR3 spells CASSLENYEQYF. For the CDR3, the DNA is TGTGCCAGCAGCTTAGAGAACTACGAGCAGTACTTC.

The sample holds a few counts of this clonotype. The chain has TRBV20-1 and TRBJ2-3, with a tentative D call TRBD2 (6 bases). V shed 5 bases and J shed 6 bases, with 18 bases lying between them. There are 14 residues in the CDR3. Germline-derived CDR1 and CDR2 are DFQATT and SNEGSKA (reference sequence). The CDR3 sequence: CSARFSEGPDTQYF. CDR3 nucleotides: TGCAGTGCTCGTTTTTCGGAGGGCCCTGATACGCAGTATTTT.

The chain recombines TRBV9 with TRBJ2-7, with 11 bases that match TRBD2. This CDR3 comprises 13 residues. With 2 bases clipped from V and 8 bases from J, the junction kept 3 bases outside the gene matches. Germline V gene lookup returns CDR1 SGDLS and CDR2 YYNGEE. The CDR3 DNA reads TGTGCCAGCAGCGTTGCTAGCGGGGGGCAGCAGTACTTC. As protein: CASSVASGGQQYF. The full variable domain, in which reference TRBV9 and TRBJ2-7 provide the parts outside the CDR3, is DSGVTQTPKHLITATGQRVTLRCSPRSGDLSVYWYQQSLDQGLQFLIQYYNGEERAKGNILERFSAQQFPDLHSELNLSSLELGDSALYFCASSVASGGQQYFGPGTRLTVT.

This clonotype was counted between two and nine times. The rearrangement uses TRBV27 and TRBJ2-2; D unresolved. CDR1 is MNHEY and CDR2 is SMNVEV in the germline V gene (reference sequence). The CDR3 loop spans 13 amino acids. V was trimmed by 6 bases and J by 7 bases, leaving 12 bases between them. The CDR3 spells CASRPPTFGELFF. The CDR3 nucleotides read TGTGCCAGCAGACCTCCCACTTTCGGGGAGCTGTTTTTT.

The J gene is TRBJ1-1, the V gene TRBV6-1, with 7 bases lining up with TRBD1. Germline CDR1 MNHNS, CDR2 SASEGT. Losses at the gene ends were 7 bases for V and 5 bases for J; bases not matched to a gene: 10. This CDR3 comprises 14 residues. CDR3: CASTLRQGYTEAFF. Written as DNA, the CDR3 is TGTGCCAGCACCTTAAGACAGGGTTATACTGAAGCTTTCTTT.

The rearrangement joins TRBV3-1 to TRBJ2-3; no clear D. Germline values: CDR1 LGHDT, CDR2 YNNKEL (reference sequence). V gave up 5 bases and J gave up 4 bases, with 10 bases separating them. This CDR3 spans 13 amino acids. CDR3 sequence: CASSDGPSDTQYF. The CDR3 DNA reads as TGTGCCAGCAGCGACGGACCGTCAGATACGCAGTATTTT.

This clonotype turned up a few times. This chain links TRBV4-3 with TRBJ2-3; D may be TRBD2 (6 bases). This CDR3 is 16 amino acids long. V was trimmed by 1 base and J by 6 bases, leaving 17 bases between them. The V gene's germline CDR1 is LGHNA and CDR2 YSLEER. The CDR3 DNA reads TGCGCCAGCAGCCAAGGGGGCCAGCGGGCTAAGGATACGCAGTATTTT. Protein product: CASSQGGQRAKDTQYF.

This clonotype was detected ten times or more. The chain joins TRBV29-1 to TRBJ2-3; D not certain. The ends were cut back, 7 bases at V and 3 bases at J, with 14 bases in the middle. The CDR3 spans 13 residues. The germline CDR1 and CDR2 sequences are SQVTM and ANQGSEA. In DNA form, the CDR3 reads TGCAGCGCCTTACTGTATGGTACAGATACGCAGTATTTT. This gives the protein CSALLYGTDTQYF.

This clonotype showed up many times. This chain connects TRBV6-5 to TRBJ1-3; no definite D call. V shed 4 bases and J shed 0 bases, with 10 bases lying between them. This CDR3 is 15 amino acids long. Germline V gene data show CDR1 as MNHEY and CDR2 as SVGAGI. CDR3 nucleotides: TGTGCCAGCAGTTCAGGACGGATCTCTGGAAACACCATATATTTT. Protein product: CASSSGRISGNTIYF.

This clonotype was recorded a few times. The CDR3 loop is CASSSGWNTGELFF. The CDR3 DNA reads TGTGCCAGCAGCTCCGGGTGGAACACCGGGGAGCTGTTTTTT. This chain connects TRBV7-2 to TRBJ2-2; D remains unclear. The CDR3 has 14 residues. The V gene's germline CDR1 is SGHTA and CDR2 FQGNSA. V lost 4 bases and J 1 base, leaving 7 bases between the germline ends.

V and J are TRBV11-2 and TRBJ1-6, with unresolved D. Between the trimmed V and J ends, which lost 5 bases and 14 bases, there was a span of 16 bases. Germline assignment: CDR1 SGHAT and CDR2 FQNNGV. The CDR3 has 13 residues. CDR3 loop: CASSPQGRSALHF. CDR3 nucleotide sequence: TGTGCCAGCAGCCCGCAAGGTCGGTCGGCCCTCCACTTT.

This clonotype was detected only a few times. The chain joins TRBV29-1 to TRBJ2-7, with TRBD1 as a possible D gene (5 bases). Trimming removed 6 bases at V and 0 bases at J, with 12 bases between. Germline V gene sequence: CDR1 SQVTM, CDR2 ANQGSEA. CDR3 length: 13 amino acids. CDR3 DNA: TGCAGCGTAGTTAACAGGAGCTCCTACGAGCAGTACTTC. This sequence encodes CSVVNRSSYEQYF.

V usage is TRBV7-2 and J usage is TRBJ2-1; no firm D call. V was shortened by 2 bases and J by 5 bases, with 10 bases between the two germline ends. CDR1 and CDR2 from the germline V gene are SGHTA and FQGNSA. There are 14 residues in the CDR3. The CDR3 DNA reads TGTGCCAGCAGCTTATCAGCAGCAAACAATGAGCAGTTCTTC. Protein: CASSLSAANNEQFF.

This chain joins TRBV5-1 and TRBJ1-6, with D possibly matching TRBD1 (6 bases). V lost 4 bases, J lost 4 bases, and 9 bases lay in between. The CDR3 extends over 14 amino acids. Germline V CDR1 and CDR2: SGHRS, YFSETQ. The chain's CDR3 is CASSTGQYNSPLHF. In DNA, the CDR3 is TGCGCCAGCAGCACTGGACAGTATAATTCACCCCTCCACTTT.